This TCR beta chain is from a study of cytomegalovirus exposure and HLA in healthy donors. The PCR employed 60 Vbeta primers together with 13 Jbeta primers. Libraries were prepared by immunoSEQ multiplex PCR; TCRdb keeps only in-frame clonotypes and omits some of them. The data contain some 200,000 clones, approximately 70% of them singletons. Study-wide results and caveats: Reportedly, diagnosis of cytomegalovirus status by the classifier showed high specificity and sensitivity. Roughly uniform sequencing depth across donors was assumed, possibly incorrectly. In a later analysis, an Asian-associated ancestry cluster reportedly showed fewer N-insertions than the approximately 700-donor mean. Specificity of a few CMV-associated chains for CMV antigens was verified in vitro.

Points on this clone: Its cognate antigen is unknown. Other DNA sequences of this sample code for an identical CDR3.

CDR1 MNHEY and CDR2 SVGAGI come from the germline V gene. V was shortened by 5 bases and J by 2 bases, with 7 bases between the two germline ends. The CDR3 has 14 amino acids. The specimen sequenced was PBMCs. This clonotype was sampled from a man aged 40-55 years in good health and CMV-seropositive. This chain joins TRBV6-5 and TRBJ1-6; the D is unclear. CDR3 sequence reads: CASSAGPYNSPLHF. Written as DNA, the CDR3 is TGTGCCAGCAGTGCAGGTCCCTATAATTCACCCCTCCACTTT.